The 29 T cell receptor beta chains below come from one sample, sequenced in a study of chemoradiotherapy in HPV16-positive cancers (dated by TCRdb to about 2022). Preparation of the library involved the immunoSEQ multiplex PCR assay. As stored in TCRdb, this immuneACCESS dataset retains in-frame rearrangements with V and J assigned. A fraction of the clones does not appear; measured against another copy, unresolved V genes explain less than half of the discrepancy, and the remainder lacks a known reason. The sample includes tens of thousands of clones, with roughly 92% observed a single time. Together, the top ten hold under 20% of the sample. Sequenced material: blood, taken from a patient who underwent chemoradiotherapy. The receptor set was obtained from a human donor with HPV-associated anogenital cancer.

The rearrangement joins TRBV9 to TRBJ2-3; the D call may be TRBD1 or TRBD2 (5 bases each). V lost 4 bases to trimming and J lost 2 bases, with 17 bases between them. This CDR3 spans 16 amino acids. CDR1 and CDR2 from the germline V gene are SGDLS and YYNGEE. CDR3 sequence reads: CASSPGVGVVTDTQYF. The CDR3 region has the DNA TGTGCCAGCAGCCCAGGTGTGGGGGTCGTCACAGATACGCAGTATTTT.

CDR3 loop: CSVEAGTGQPQHF. The CDR3 DNA reads as TGCAGCGTTGAAGCAGGTACGGGCCAGCCCCAGCATTTT. This chain uses TRBV29-1 with TRBJ1-5; no clear D gene. Trimming cost V 1 base and J 7 bases, with 11 bases left between them. CDR3 size: 13 residues. Per the germline V gene, CDR1 is SQVTM and CDR2 is ANQGSEA.

The CDR3 region has the DNA TGTGCCAGCTCCCCGTATGGCTACAATGAGCAGTTCTTC. It encodes CASSPYGYNEQFF. The chain uses TRBV18 and TRBJ2-1; D is unresolved. The CDR3 contains 13 residues. The germline V gene has CDR1 KGHSH and CDR2 LQKENI. With 6 bases removed from V and 3 bases from J, the gap between germline ends came to 9 bases. The complete variable domain, with remaining parts taken from reference TRBV18 and TRBJ2-1, reads NAGVMQNPRHLVRRRGQEARLRCSPMKGHSHVYWYRQLPEEGLKFMVYLQKENIIDESGMPKERFSAEFPKEGPSILRIQQVVRGDSAAYFCASSPYGYNEQFFGPGTRLTVL.

This chain links TRBV7-3 with TRBJ1-3; unclear D gene. V lost 2 bases and J 4 bases, leaving 6 bases between the germline ends. This CDR3 region has 13 residues. Germline CDR1 SGHTA, CDR2 FQGTGA. Written as DNA, the CDR3 is TGTGCCAGCAGCTTAGGTCCAGGAAACACCATATATTTT. Amino acids: CASSLGPGNTIYF.

CDR3 sequence: CASSLVGSDTSQETQYF. Written as DNA, the CDR3 is TGTGCCAGCAGCTTGGTAGGGTCGGACACCTCCCAAGAGACCCAGTACTTC. This chain uses TRBV5-6 with TRBJ2-5; tentatively, D is TRBD1 (5 bases). CDR3 length: 17 amino acids. The V end lost 0 bases, the J end lost 1 base, and 16 bases lay between the germline ends. From germline, CDR1 is SGHDT and CDR2 YYEEEE.

In DNA, the CDR3 is TGCGCCAGCAGTTCCCGGGGGGCCCCCGGGGAGCTGTTTTTT. Amino acid sequence: CASSSRGAPGELFF. This chain connects TRBV4-1 to TRBJ2-2; D is possibly TRBD2 (7 bases). The CDR3 sequence is 14 residues long. Germline values: CDR1 MGHRA, CDR2 YSYEKL. V lost 6 bases and J 6 bases, leaving 14 bases between the germline ends.

The chain joins TRBV5-6 to TRBJ2-4, with D perhaps matching TRBD1 (5 bases). The CDR3 length is 15 residues. V gave up 4 bases and J gave up 0 bases, with 11 bases separating them. In germline, CDR1 is SGHDT, CDR2 YYEEEE. The CDR3 sequence: CASSPPGLAKNIQYF. The DNA for the CDR3 is TGTGCCAGCAGCCCCCCAGGGCTAGCCAAAAACATTCAGTACTTC.

The chain recombines TRBV28 with TRBJ1-1; D not certain. This CDR3 comprises 14 residues. V was shortened by 7 bases and J by 2 bases, with 14 bases between the two germline ends. The V gene's germline CDR1 is MDHEN and CDR2 SYDVKM. The CDR3 DNA reads as TGTGCCAGCATCCCGGACGGGGTTAACACTGAAGCTTTCTTT. Encoded protein: CASIPDGVNTEAFF.

J is TRBJ2-7 and V is TRBV5-1; 9 bases align to TRBD1. Trimming removed 2 bases from V and 3 bases from J; junction bases left unmatched: 3. The germline V gene encodes CDR1 SGHRS and CDR2 YFSETQ. The CDR3 loop spans 14 amino acids. This CDR3 reads CASSLGTGNYEQYF. The CDR3 DNA is TGCGCCAGCAGCTTAGGGACAGGGAACTACGAGCAGTACTTC.

The chain joins TRBV27 to TRBJ2-2; D remains ambiguous. The V end lost 7 bases, the J end lost 4 bases, and 13 bases lay between the germline ends. The germline V gene has CDR1 MNHEY and CDR2 SMNVEV (reference sequence). The CDR3 consists of 14 residues. CDR3 nucleotides: TGTGCCAGCACGAGGCAACCCGGCACCGGGGAGCTGTTTTTT. Its protein product is CASTRQPGTGELFF.

The chain uses TRBV9 and TRBJ2-3; D gene unclear. The germline CDR1 and CDR2 sequences are SGDLS and YYNGEE. Trimming pared 0 bases from V and 7 bases from J, leaving 9 bases between. This CDR3 spans 13 amino acids. CDR3 DNA sequence: TGTGCCAGCAGCGTAGCGGTGTCGAATACGCAGTATTTT. The encoded protein is CASSVAVSNTQYF. Full variable domain (rest looked up from reference TRBV9 and TRBJ2-3): DSGVTQTPKHLITATGQRVTLRCSPRSGDLSVYWYQQSLDQGLQFLIQYYNGEERAKGNILERFSAQQFPDLHSELNLSSLELGDSALYFCASSVAVSNTQYFGPGTRLTVL.

The chain carries TRBV29-1 and TRBJ1-1; unclear D gene. With 0 bases removed from V and 0 bases from J, the gap between germline ends came to 2 bases. This CDR3 has 12 residues. Germline CDR1 reads SQVTM; CDR2 reads ANQGSEA. Written as DNA, the CDR3 is TGCAGCGTTGAAGAGATGAACACTGAAGCTTTCTTT. This encodes CSVEEMNTEAFF.

The genes are TRBV7-2 and TRBJ1-2; the D is unclear. Germline CDR1 and CDR2: SGHTA and FQGNSA. V was trimmed by 1 base and J by 3 bases, leaving 6 bases between them. The CDR3 covers 13 residues. CDR3 sequence reads: CASSLGWDYGYTF. CDR3 DNA sequence: TGTGCCAGCAGCTTAGGCTGGGACTATGGCTACACCTTC.

The rearrangement links TRBV7-9 to TRBJ2-7; D gene unclear. CDR3 length equals 13 residues. V was cut by 1 base and J by 3 bases, with 7 bases left in between. Germline CDR1 is SEHNR and CDR2 is FQNEAQ (reference sequence). For the CDR3, the DNA is TGTGCCAGCAGCTTAGTTATGGGCTACGAGCAGTACTTC. Its translation: CASSLVMGYEQYF. The variable domain in full, with the rest retrieved from reference TRBV7-9 and TRBJ2-7, is DTGVSQNPRHKITKRGQNVTFRCDPISEHNRLYWYRQTLGQGPEFLTYFQNEAQLEKSRLLSDRFSAERPKGSFSTLEIQRTEQGDSAMYLCASSLVMGYEQYFGPGTRLTVT.

The J gene is TRBJ2-7, the V gene TRBV7-9, with 10 bases aligning to TRBD1. Germline lookup yields CDR1 SEHNR and CDR2 FQNEAQ (reference sequence). This CDR3 is built from 15 residues. V lost 5 bases, J lost 8 bases, and 12 bases stayed unmatched. The CDR3 spells CASSLTGGVYSKQYF. The CDR3 coding sequence is TGTGCCAGCAGCCTGACAGGGGGCGTTTATTCGAAGCAGTACTTC.

This chain links TRBV28 with TRBJ2-7, with D possibly TRBD1 on 5 matching bases. CDR1 is MDHEN and CDR2 is SYDVKM in the germline V gene. The CDR3 covers 15 residues. V was pared by 3 bases and J by 0 bases, with 12 bases between. Here the CDR3 reads CASSFGSGPSYEQYF. Written as DNA, the CDR3 is TGTGCCAGCAGTTTCGGGTCAGGGCCCTCCTACGAGCAGTACTTC.

This clone was observed a few times. The chain couples TRBV7-9 to TRBJ1-2; the D is unclear. V was clipped by 3 bases and J by 3 bases, with 5 bases between them. This CDR3 has 12 residues. Germline CDR1 reads SEHNR; CDR2 reads FQNEAQ (reference sequence). The CDR3 protein is CASSLSYYGYTF. CDR3 DNA: TGTGCCAGCAGCTTGTCCTACTATGGCTACACCTTC. The full variable domain, rest sourced from reference TRBV7-9 and TRBJ1-2, is DTGVSQNPRHKITKRGQNVTFRCDPISEHNRLYWYRQTLGQGPEFLTYFQNEAQLEKSRLLSDRFSAERPKGSFSTLEIQRTEQGDSAMYLCASSLSYYGYTFGSGTRLTVV.

The chain carries TRBV2 and TRBJ1-2; D unresolved. The V gene's germline CDR1 is SNHLY and CDR2 FYNNEI. V lost 1 base, J lost 2 bases, and 8 bases lay in between. The CDR3 length is 14 residues. CDR3: CASSEGRPNYGYTF. CDR3 DNA: TGTGCCAGCAGTGAAGGACGTCCCAACTATGGCTACACCTTC.

The CDR3, as DNA: TGTGCCAGCAGCCGAGAAAATCAGCCCCAGCATTTT. It is translated as CASSRENQPQHF. V and J are TRBV27 and TRBJ1-5; D not certain. Germline CDR1 and CDR2: MNHEY and SMNVEV (reference sequence). The CDR3 covers 12 residues. With 6 bases removed from V and 4 bases from J, the gap between germline ends came to 7 bases.

The chain has TRBV4-1 and TRBJ2-3; 10 nucleotides match TRBD1. The V segment lost 4 bases and the J segment 0 bases; nucleotides outside the gene matches: 13. The CDR3 sequence is 19 residues long. The V gene's germline CDR1 is MGHRA and CDR2 YSYEKL. DNA of the CDR3: TGCGCCAGCAGCCGCCAGAAAATCCCGGGACAGGGGAGCACAGATACGCAGTATTTT. Translation: CASSRQKIPGQGSTDTQYF.

The chain employs TRBV5-1 and TRBJ1-6, with 8 bases lining up with TRBD1. The germline V gene encodes CDR1 SGHRS and CDR2 YFSETQ. This CDR3 has 16 amino acids. Losses at the gene ends were 6 bases for V and 5 bases for J; bases not matched to a gene: 10. CDR3 in amino acids: CASNPGQGVNNSPLHF. The DNA for the CDR3 is TGCGCCAGCAATCCAGGACAGGGAGTAAATAATTCACCCCTCCACTTT.

This chain joins TRBV18 and TRBJ1-5, with D possibly being TRBD1 (5 bases). The V gene lost 1 base and the J gene lost 7 bases, with 8 bases spanning the gap. The V gene's germline CDR1 is KGHSH and CDR2 LQKENI. This CDR3 has 13 amino acids. Here the CDR3 reads CASSPLGEQPQHF. CDR3 DNA: TGTGCCAGCTCACCACTGGGGGAACAGCCCCAGCATTTT.

This clone was recorded once. The rearrangement links TRBV6-4 to TRBJ2-1; TRBD2 matches 13 bases. The junction had 2 bases not matched to a gene; V was cut back by 4 bases and J by 5 bases. Per germline, CDR1 MRHNA and CDR2 SNTAGT. The CDR3 covers 15 residues. CDR3: CASSGTSGGNNEQFF. The DNA of the CDR3 is TGTGCCAGCAGTGGGACTAGCGGGGGCAACAATGAGCAGTTCTTC.

This chain joins TRBV4-3 and TRBJ1-3, with D unclear. The CDR3 spans 16 residues. Germline CDR1 LGHNA, CDR2 YSLEER. V gave up 3 bases and J gave up 1 base, with 13 bases separating them. The chain's CDR3 is CASSQVLPGSGNTIYF. CDR3 bases: TGCGCCAGCAGCCAGGTCCTGCCGGGTTCTGGAAACACCATATATTTT.

The V call is TRBV27, the J call TRBJ1-1; possibly TRBD1 for D (6 bases). V dropped 5 bases and J dropped 4 bases, with 17 bases sitting between them. The V gene's germline CDR1 is MNHEY and CDR2 SMNVEV (reference sequence). CDR3 length: 15 amino acids. The DNA of the CDR3 is TGTGCCAGCAGTCTCTATCGACAGGAAAGCACTGAAGCTTTCTTT. This encodes CASSLYRQESTEAFF.

This clone was counted once. The chain is built from TRBV7-9 and TRBJ2-3, with D tentatively TRBD2 (7 bases). The CDR3 sequence is 15 residues long. V was shortened by 7 bases and J by 4 bases, with 18 bases between the two germline ends. Per the germline V gene, CDR1 is SEHNR and CDR2 is FQNEAQ (reference sequence). The CDR3 DNA is TGTGCCAGCACCATTCTGGGGGGGCGGGCAGATACGCAGTATTTT. This sequence encodes CASTILGGRADTQYF.

The V and J genes are TRBV5-1 and TRBJ2-3, with unresolved D. CDR3 size: 15 residues. CDR1 and CDR2 (germline): SGHRS, YFSETQ. V lost 2 bases and J 2 bases, leaving 12 bases between the germline ends. CDR3 DNA: TGCGCCAGCAGCTTTGAACCTACCCACACAGATACGCAGTATTTT. The encoded protein is CASSFEPTHTDTQYF.

V is TRBV19 and J is TRBJ2-3; TRBD1 is a possible D gene (7 bases). V lost 1 base and J 1 base, leaving 12 bases between the germline ends. The CDR3 extends over 16 amino acids. Germline V gene sequence: CDR1 LNHDA, CDR2 SQIVND (reference sequence). The DNA of the CDR3 is TGTGCCAGTAGTATAGTGGAGGGGGCAGGCACAGATACGCAGTATTTT. Translated: CASSIVEGAGTDTQYF.

The CDR3 DNA is TGTGCCAGCAGCCAAGATCCCCCGGGTACCAACGTTTACACTGAAGCTTTCTTT. Translated: CASSQDPPGTNVYTEAFF. V and J are TRBV4-2 and TRBJ1-1; D is undetermined. The length of the CDR3 is 18 residues. Trimming cost V 0 bases and J 3 bases, with 20 bases left between them. CDR1 and CDR2 (germline): LGHNA, YNFKEQ.